Sequencing of this T cell receptor (beta chain) was carried out in a study of immune evolution from preneoplasia to lung adenocarcinoma. General study points: Clonality was highest in normal lung, lower in later-stage lesions apparently.

As to this clone: The antigen remains unidentified.

TCRdb's table, derived via immunoSEQ multiplex PCR, lists solely in-frame clones and lacks some. The data hold 4,000 to 6,000 clones, with 75% to 85% observed a single time. The CDR3 has 11 amino acids. CDR1 and CDR2 (germline): DFQATT, SNEGSKA (reference sequence). Losses at the gene ends were 5 bases for V and 4 bases for J; bases not matched to a gene: 0. The sequencing sample was made of FFPE minimally invasive lung adenocarcinoma tissue. The clonotype comes from a person aged 65 to 85 with lung adenocarcinoma. The chain recombines TRBV20-1 with TRBJ2-7, with 9 bases lining up with TRBD1. The CDR3, as DNA: TGCAGTGCTGACAGGGGGTACGAGCAGTACTTC. Amino acid sequence: CSADRGYEQYF.